This paragraph covers one TCR beta chain sequence. This clone appeared a few times. Its binding antigen is unknown. The record has no base qualities; no much larger clone is one base away. The cohort comprised under 700 healthy bone marrow donors. At the time of sampling, all cohort members were nominally healthy, though unrecorded immune exposures were likely present. The donor tested CMV seropositive and was one of the 289 seropositive cohort members. Every donor gave a peripheral blood sample, and the peripheral blood mononuclear cells from that sample were used for TCR beta sequencing. Genomic DNA extraction from the blood cell samples was performed with the Qiagen DNeasy Blood Extraction Kit. The data were obtained in a study of cytomegalovirus exposure and HLA in healthy donors (dated by TCRdb to about 2017). Broadly, across the study: According to an earlier analysis of a few hundred of the donors, about 170 million T cells yielded 90 million to 130 million unique TCR beta sequences and 250 to 350 Gb of sequence data. An early release that covered some 630 HLA-typed donors contained approximately 300 gigabases of sequencing data and tens of millions of unique TCR sequences. Of the approximately 400 genotyped donors, 65% to 90% fell in the genetic ancestry cluster associated with self-reported Caucasian donors. The aim of the study was to test whether cataloging public T cell receptors could identify signatures of past pathogen exposure. The T cell repertoires of under 750 subjects were profiled by immunosequencing and related to cytomegalovirus serostatus. Besides the first cohort of approximately 710 subjects, a separate validation cohort made up of 120 different subjects was used. To predict cytomegalovirus infection status, the study brought together high-throughput TCR immunosequencing, statistical association of individual TCRs with disease status, and machine learning. To study patterns of TCR occurrence, a later analysis re-analyzed previously published TCR beta repertoires from several hundred donors and added high-resolution HLA genotyping. Rather than using new phenotypic data, the later analysis identified candidate immune exposures from TCR beta sequences and from how often those sequences occurred across donors. An earlier analysis of around 640 of the donors used high-throughput TCR beta sequencing to judge whether each TCR beta V gene segment behaved as functional or pseudogenic. Donor age, sex, ethnicity and CMV serostatus were compiled together with the repertoire data. Genome-wide SNP genotypes for about three fifths of the 666 donors were used in a later genetic analysis, which treated that subset as a discovery cohort. All discovery cohort repertoires had been generated on a single sequencing platform. Both class I and class II loci were covered by HLA typing, at four-digit resolution. Typing coverage differed by locus: A, B, C, DRB1 and DQB1 were typed in roughly 629-630 donors, DQA1 in 522, DPA1 in roughly 590, and DPB1 in 472. About five DR-DQ haplotypes were handled as single units for association and clustering, since linkage in the cohort was strong. Across some 400 genotyped donors of the cohort, an average of about 220,000 unique TCR beta nucleotide sequences per donor were sequenced, and approximately 19% of those sequences were non-productive. The study at large found these results: Most TCR sequences were seen in very few donors, while some public TCRs were found in many individuals. Assigning TCR associations to individual alleles was difficult when HLA alleles, especially DR and DQ, strongly co-occurred. In vitro tests confirmed that three of the cytomegalovirus-associated TCR beta chains recognize cytomegalovirus antigens. The authors suggested that the approach could potentially be generalized to other disease states and immunological phenotypes. Because HLA typing was unavailable for some donors at each locus, only the typed subset was used in association tests. In a later analysis, HLA-associated TCR beta chains showed more clonal expansion and lower generation probabilities than non-associated chains that were equally common. According to a later analysis, TCR association rates differed among HLA loci, with DRB1 alleles showing the most associated TCRs and HLA-C alleles showing the fewest. Several of the top co-occurrence clusters appeared to be linked to parvovirus B19, influenza, CMV and Epstein-Barr virus, according to a later analysis. In a later genetic analysis, a missense DCLRE1C variant was associated with V-gene and J-gene trimming of TCR beta chains, and the association was replicated in an independent cohort. This cohort had only TCR beta chains sequenced, and the lack of alpha or paired-chain data limited which features could be detected. About 17 rarely observed V segments, including chromosome 9 orphons, were excluded from the earlier analysis of some 590 of the donors because counts were too low. A further reported finding was that TCR beta sequences accurately predicted the HLA-A and HLA-B alleles for most subjects in the first cohort. The sequencing pipeline was judged likely to have produced a cluster of highly shared sequence variants as a technical artifact. Linkage disequilibrium might explain the correlated functional status among segregating V segments, but an unknown experimental factor could not be excluded. At a false discovery rate of 0.05, a later analysis linked some 18,000 TCR beta sequences to specific HLA alleles. In an earlier analysis of about 540 of the donors, most TCR beta V segments were observed in productive rearrangements about 87% or about 30% of the time, broadly matching IMGT annotations. The only immune exposure information available for the cohort was CMV serostatus. Roughly uniform sequencing depth across donors was assumed in presence/absence analyses, although this assumption may not hold. According to a later analysis, most CMV-associated TCR beta chains appeared to be HLA-restricted, and the HLA associations seemed to be driven largely by CMV exposure. A total of 150 or so TCR beta chains were listed by the study as associated with cytomegalovirus. According to a later genetic analysis, donors in an Asian-associated ancestry cluster had fewer N-insertions in productive TCRs than the approximately 700-donor mean. Cytomegalovirus status was reported to be diagnosed by the classifier with high specificity and sensitivity in both the original and validation cohorts.

Library preparation employed the immunoSEQ multiplex PCR assay. For the multiplex PCR, a mixture combining 60 forward primers for TCR Vbeta segments and 13 reverse primers for TCR Jbeta segments was used. The CDR3 region of rearranged TCR beta genes was amplified from genomic DNA by a multiplex PCR assay. On the Illumina HiSeq System, the amplified TCR beta libraries were sequenced as 87-base-pair reads. The authors processed their data as follows. A later analysis tallied approximately 87 million unique TCR beta chains across the 610 or so repertoires, and around 10 million of those chains were shared by two or more donors. Raw reads were error-corrected and collapsed into unique sequences by a nearest-neighbor algorithm in which closely related sequences were merged to remove PCR and sequencing errors. To assign V, D and J gene segments, CDR3 sequences were aligned to IMGT reference sequences. For a sequence to be retained, a match of at least six nucleotides was required to both a V gene segment and a J gene segment. A rearrangement was called productive if the CDR3 had no stop codons and remained in frame with V and J, and every other rearrangement was called non-productive. Following IMGT convention, CDR3 was defined as the stretch from the second conserved V-encoded cysteine up to the conserved J-encoded phenylalanine. The earlier analysis of about 590 of the donors excluded sequences that lacked an unambiguous match to a single V gene segment. An earlier analysis of several hundred of the donors called V segments functional above 56.7% productive rearrangements and segregating when the between-donor standard deviation exceeded 5%. To diagnose cytomegalovirus status from the catalog of TCR beta chain sequences, a statistical classification framework was built. In a later analysis, TCR nucleotide sequences were compared against IMGT/GENE-DB human TR gene sequences so that V and J genes could be assigned. A later analysis assigned CDR3 sequences and most-parsimonious VDJ recombination scenarios with the TCRdist pipeline. In a later analysis, each TCR beta chain was defined by its CDR3 amino acid sequence together with its V-gene family, and reads lacking a unique V-gene family were excluded. As a way to deal with suspected cross-contamination and a sequencing artifact, a later analysis dropped more than 500 nucleotide sequences that were highly shared and had low generation probability. A later analysis calculated a clonal expansion index for each public chain from normalized within-repertoire ranks of inferred template counts. In a later analysis, generation probabilities were computed with a VDJ recombination model fitted to out-of-frame rearrangements, and the resulting probabilities were checked against IGoR. In a later analysis, TCR-TCR, TCR-HLA and TCR-CMV co-occurrence was scored with hypergeometric tests, and a repertoire-size bias correction was applied to TCR pairs. To estimate false discovery rates, a later analysis permuted the HLA or CMV assignments 20 times. A later analysis grouped co-occurring TCRs with DBSCAN, adding TCRdist sequence similarity when clustering within HLA-allele-positive subsets. Repertoires with fewer than 30,000 or more than 120,000 public chains, plus five repertoires with anomalous nucleotide sharing, were excluded from co-occurrence clustering. Drawn from immuneACCESS, this table holds only the in-frame rearrangements with V and J called that TCRdb kept. Clones are partly lost; checked studies trace under half to an unresolved V gene and leave the rest unexplained. The V and J calls and clone size come from that table; D and trimming were worked out from the DNA. In all, the sample holds 150,000 or so clones, and around 80% of those were seen once. The biggest ten clones account for around 11% of the sample.

The clonotype was recovered from a man between 18 and 29 years old in good health and CMV-seropositive. Sequencing was carried out using PBMCs.

The bases are TGTGCCAGCAGTCCCAGGAGCGGCCAGAACACTGAAGCTTTCTTT. The translation is CASSPRSGQNTEAFF. The rearranged segments are TRBV28 and TRBJ1-1; no D gene call is confident. The CDR3, from cysteine to phenylalanine, totals 15 residues. The only DNA kept is the CDR3, 45 bases in frame from the first base. The germline V gene gives CDR1 as MDHEN and CDR2 as SYDVKM. The germline ends are 14 bases apart after V is trimmed by 5 bases and J by 1 base.